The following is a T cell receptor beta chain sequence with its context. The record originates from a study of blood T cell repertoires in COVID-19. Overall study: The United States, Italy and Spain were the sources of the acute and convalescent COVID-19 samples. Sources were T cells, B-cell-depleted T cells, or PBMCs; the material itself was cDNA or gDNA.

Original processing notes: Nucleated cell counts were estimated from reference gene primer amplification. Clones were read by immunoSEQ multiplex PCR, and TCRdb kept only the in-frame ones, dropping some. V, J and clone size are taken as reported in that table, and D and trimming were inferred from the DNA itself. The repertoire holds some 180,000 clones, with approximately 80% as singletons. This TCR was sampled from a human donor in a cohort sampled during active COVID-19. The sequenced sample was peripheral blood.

CDR3 amino acids: CASSQTGDPQHF. In nucleotides, the CDR3 is TGTGCCAGCAGCCAGACAGGGGACCCCCAGCATTTT. This chain joins TRBV12-3 or TRBV12-4 and TRBJ1-5; 8 bases agree with TRBD1. This CDR3 contains 12 residues. After removal of 6 bases from V and 10 bases from J, the junction contained 5 bases not matched to a gene.